One and the same sample provided the 23 T cell receptor beta chains below, sequenced in a study of blood T cell repertoires in COVID-19. Clones were sequenced by immunoSEQ multiplex PCR, and TCRdb holds only the in-frame ones, with some missing. The repertoire consists of some 58,000 clones, with 60% to 85% occurring once and the leading ten covering about 33%. Sequencing was carried out using peripheral blood. Receptor source: a human donor in a cohort sampled during active COVID-19.

CDR3 sequence: CASSPRTGANTEAFF. CDR3 coding DNA: TGCGCCAGCAGCCCACGAACAGGAGCGAACACTGAAGCTTTCTTT. V gene TRBV5-1 combines with J gene TRBJ1-1; maybe TRBD1 (5 bases). The CDR3 extends over 15 amino acids. The ends were cut back, 4 bases at V and 1 base at J, with 14 bases in the middle. Germline lookup yields CDR1 SGHRS and CDR2 YFSETQ.

V usage is TRBV12-3 or TRBV12-4 and J usage is TRBJ2-2; the D is unclear. The CDR3 length is 11 residues. Trimming removed 6 bases at V and 4 bases at J, with 3 bases between. The CDR3 DNA is TGTGCCAGCAGACTCACCGGGGAGCTGTTTTTT. Its translation is CASRLTGELFF.

The chain has TRBV7-2 and TRBJ1-5; D uncertain. The CDR3 is 16 residues long. The germline V gene encodes CDR1 SGHTA and CDR2 FQGNSA. V lost 5 bases, J lost 2 bases, and 16 bases lay in between. The CDR3 reads CASSRDTSRGNQPQHF. CDR3 coding DNA: TGTGCCAGCAGCCGTGACACTTCACGCGGCAATCAGCCCCAGCATTTT.

The chain has TRBV5-6 and TRBJ1-5; D possibly corresponds to TRBD1 (5 bases). CDR3 length equals 16 residues. Deletions cut 3 bases from V and 1 base from J, with 14 bases between. CDR1 SGHDT and CDR2 YYEEEE come from the germline V gene. In DNA form, the CDR3 reads TGTGCCAGCAGCTACTGGACAAGGTCGAGCAATCAGCCCCAGCATTTT. It specifies CASSYWTRSSNQPQHF.

The genes are TRBV18 and TRBJ2-3; 7 bases agree with TRBD1. Germline V gene data show CDR1 as KGHSH and CDR2 as LQKENI. The CDR3 extends over 17 amino acids. With 3 bases clipped from V and 0 bases from J, the junction kept 9 bases outside the gene matches. CDR3 sequence (DNA): TGTGCCAGCTCACCCTACCTAGAGGGGGCTAGCACAGATACGCAGTATTTT. Amino acids: CASSPYLEGASTDTQYF.

V gene TRBV5-1 combines with J gene TRBJ2-5; TRBD2 matches 9 bases. V gave up 3 bases and J gave up 4 bases; unmatched junction bases: 4. Germline CDR1 reads SGHRS; CDR2 reads YFSETQ. The CDR3 loop spans 14 amino acids. The CDR3 nucleotides read TGCGCCAGCAGCTCAGCGGGAGGAGGAGAGACCCAGTACTTC. Translated, it gives CASSSAGGGETQYF.

The chain uses TRBV12-3 or TRBV12-4 and TRBJ1-2; 7 bases map to TRBD1. The CDR3 totals 13 residues. Trimming took 7 bases from V and 4 from J; bases not matched to a gene: 6. The chain's CDR3 is CASTPSGGYGYTF. The CDR3 nucleotides are TGTGCCAGCACCCCGTCAGGGGGCTATGGCTACACCTTC.

The rearrangement uses TRBV7-8 and TRBJ1-1; the match to TRBD1 covers 7 bases. V lost 5 bases to trimming and J lost 1 base; unmatched junction nucleotides: 4. CDR3 size: 14 residues. Germline V CDR1 and CDR2: SGHVS, FQNEAQ. CDR3 DNA sequence: TGTGCCAGCAGCATTCACAGGGGGAACACTGAAGCTTTCTTT. Amino acid sequence: CASSIHRGNTEAFF.

The chain couples TRBV2 to TRBJ2-1, with D perhaps TRBD1 (5 bases). Germline V lookup: CDR1 SNHLY, CDR2 FYNNEI. The CDR3 spans 12 residues. V was trimmed by 8 bases and J by 7 bases, leaving 12 bases between them. For the CDR3, the DNA is TGTGCCAGCGCGATAGGGGTGAATGAGCAGTTCTTC. Encoded protein: CASAIGVNEQFF.

The rearrangement joins TRBV29-1 to TRBJ1-2, with 9 bases identical to TRBD1. V was clipped by 3 bases and J by 6 bases; unmatched bases: 20. From germline, CDR1 is SQVTM and CDR2 ANQGSEA. The CDR3 runs to 18 residues. In nucleotides, the CDR3 is TGCAGCGTTGAGGGTTACAGGGGGCAGACTATTTCCCTTAATGGCTACACCTTC. It specifies CSVEGYRGQTISLNGYTF.

V gene TRBV10-3 combines with J gene TRBJ2-2, with D possibly being TRBD1 (5 bases). V lost 8 bases to trimming and J lost 1 base, with 14 bases between them. CDR1 and CDR2 (germline): ENHRY, SYGVKD. The CDR3 is 15 amino acids. Here the CDR3 reads CAIQGKGVNTGELFF. CDR3 coding DNA: TGTGCCATCCAGGGAAAGGGCGTGAACACCGGGGAGCTGTTTTTT.

The chain is built from TRBV19 and TRBJ1-5, with D tentatively TRBD1 (6 bases). Germline V gene data show CDR1 as LNHDA and CDR2 as SQIVND (reference sequence). This CDR3 is 15 amino acids long. The V end was cut by 8 bases, the J end by 1 base, with 15 bases between. CDR3 residues: CASVTQGISNQPQHF. CDR3 coding DNA: TGTGCCAGTGTCACCCAGGGGATAAGCAATCAGCCCCAGCATTTT.

This sequence joins TRBV11-2 and TRBJ1-2, with D perhaps matching TRBD1 (5 bases). V was clipped by 2 bases and J by 2 bases, with 12 bases between them. Germline-derived CDR1 and CDR2 are SGHAT and FQNNGV. The CDR3 is 15 amino acids. The CDR3 is CASSLSGGWNYGYTF. The DNA of the CDR3 is TGTGCCAGCAGCTTATCGGGGGGTTGGAACTATGGCTACACCTTC.

The chain recombines TRBV13 with TRBJ1-2, with TRBD1 matching 10 bases. Germline V gene lookup returns CDR1 PRHDT and CDR2 FYEKMQ (reference sequence). The CDR3 has 14 residues. J lost 4 bases, V lost 5 bases, and 4 bases had no gene match. CDR3 nucleotides: TGTGCCAGCAGCCCGGGACAGGGGAGCTATGGCTACACCTTC. Its translation is CASSPGQGSYGYTF.

The rearrangement uses TRBV3-1 (or the pseudogene TRBV3-2) and TRBJ2-7; D is uncertain. The CDR3 has 11 amino acids. Trimming pared 4 bases from V and 6 bases from J, leaving 7 bases between. The germline CDR1 and CDR2 sequences are LGHDT and YNNKEL (reference sequence). Written as DNA, the CDR3 is TGTGCCAGCAGCCGTTGGGCCGAGCAGTACTTC. It yields the protein CASSRWAEQYF.

V usage is TRBV2 and J usage is TRBJ2-4, with D possibly matching TRBD2 (7 bases). Looked up from germline, CDR1 is SNHLY and CDR2 is FYNNEI. The CDR3 extends over 16 amino acids. V was clipped by 7 bases and J by 4 bases, with 20 bases between them. The CDR3 DNA reads TGTGCCAGCACCGAATGGAAGGGAGGGGGTAAAAACATTCAGTACTTC. Translated, it gives CASTEWKGGGKNIQYF.

V usage is TRBV10-1 and J usage is TRBJ2-5; 13 bases align to TRBD2. CDR1 and CDR2 (germline): WNHNN, SYGVQD (reference sequence). The CDR3 extends over 16 amino acids. V was clipped by 5 bases and J by 2 bases; unmatched bases: 5. CDR3 in DNA: TGCGCCAGCAGTCTTGGACTAGCGGGAGTTCAAGAGACCCAGTACTTC. It translates to CASSLGLAGVQETQYF.

The J gene is TRBJ1-1, the V gene TRBV28; no reliable D call. V shed 7 bases and J shed 0 bases, with 9 bases lying between them. The CDR3 extends over 13 amino acids. Germline V gene sequence: CDR1 MDHEN, CDR2 SYDVKM. CDR3 sequence reads: CASIAAVNTEAFF. Written as DNA, the CDR3 is TGTGCCAGCATAGCCGCAGTGAACACTGAAGCTTTCTTT.

V and J are TRBV11-2 and TRBJ1-3; D is unclear. Germline CDR1 SGHAT, CDR2 FQNNGV. V dropped 4 bases and J dropped 7 bases, with 11 bases sitting between them. The CDR3 length is 13 residues. CDR3 bases: TGTGCCAGCAGCTCCTTAGTACGGAACACCATATATTTT. Amino acid sequence: CASSSLVRNTIYF.

This chain joins TRBV27 and TRBJ1-1, with 12 bases matching TRBD1. Trimming took 6 bases from V and 3 from J; bases not matched to a gene: 8. This CDR3 comprises 16 residues. The germline V gene has CDR1 MNHEY and CDR2 SMNVEV (reference sequence). Here the CDR3 reads CASRRGTGGWDTEAFF. The DNA for the CDR3 is TGTGCCAGCAGACGTGGGACAGGGGGCTGGGACACTGAAGCTTTCTTT.

The CDR3 sequence is CASSQRQGFSYEQYF. CDR3 DNA sequence: TGTGCCAGCAGCCAAAGACAGGGCTTTTCCTACGAGCAGTACTTC. V is TRBV27 and J is TRBJ2-7, with 7 nucleotides matching TRBD1. The CDR3 is made up of 15 amino acids. Losses at the gene ends were 6 bases for V and 1 base for J; bases not matched to a gene: 9. Germline-derived CDR1 and CDR2 are MNHEY and SMNVEV (reference sequence).

The CDR3: CASSQDHVLAGTEQYF. As DNA, the CDR3 is TGTGCCAGCAGCCAAGATCATGTACTAGCGGGAACCGAGCAGTACTTC. V gene TRBV4-2 combines with J gene TRBJ2-7; TRBD2 matches at 10 bases. The V gene's germline CDR1 is LGHNA and CDR2 YNFKEQ. Trimming took 0 bases from V and 6 from J; bases not matched to a gene: 8. This CDR3 is 16 amino acids long.

This clone was counted between two and nine times. This chain connects TRBV7-2 to TRBJ2-5; TRBD2 is a possible D gene (6 bases). CDR1 and CDR2 (germline): SGHTA, FQGNSA. The CDR3 has 14 residues. V lost 4 bases and J 4 bases, leaving 13 bases between the germline ends. The CDR3 loop is CASSSPAGRETQYF. DNA for the CDR3: TGTGCCAGCAGCTCCCCCGCGGGGAGAGAGACCCAGTACTTC.